This entry lists 13 T cell receptor beta chains sequenced from one sample in a study of identical twins. MiXCR was run by TCRdb on the 5' RACE reads, yielding one entry per CDR3 protein. In the table there are some 230,000 distinct CDR3 sequences, 6% to 7% of which are singletons. These records were also assigned to another study, of T cells expressing NK-cell markers.

Sequenced: CD8+ T cells sorted from blood. The receptor set was obtained from a woman aged 18-29 years in good health.

In its sample, this clonotype was seen a few times. V is TRBV12-3 or TRBV12-4 and J is TRBJ1-3; no firm D call. Trimming took 3 bases from V and 0 from J, leaving 6 bases between them. CDR3 length: 14 amino acids. CDR3 DNA sequence: TGTGCCAGCAGTTTTGACAACTCTGGAAACACCATATATTTT. Its protein is CASSFDNSGNTIYF.

The J gene is TRBJ2-1, the V gene TRBV2; no clear D gene. V was shortened by 7 bases and J by 6 bases, with 10 bases between the two germline ends. This CDR3 comprises 12 residues. CDR1 SNHLY and CDR2 FYNNEI come from the germline V gene. CDR3 in amino acids: CASIETSNEQFF. The CDR3 DNA is TGTGCCAGCATCGAAACCAGCAATGAGCAGTTCTTC. The full variable domain, with the rest looked up from reference TRBV2 and TRBJ2-1, is EPEVTQTPSHQVTQMGQEVILRCVPISNHLYFYWYRQILGQKVEFLVSFYNNEISEKSEIFDDQFSVERPDGSNFTLKIRSTKLEDSAMYFCASIETSNEQFFGPGTRLTVL.

This clonotype was found many times. V gene TRBV7-3 combines with J gene TRBJ2-7; TRBD2 is a possible D gene (6 bases). This CDR3 contains 14 residues. The V and J ends lost 1 base and 5 bases respectively, with 12 bases between them. Per germline, CDR1 SGHTA and CDR2 FQGTGA. CDR3 sequence: CASSLSGGSHEQYF. The CDR3 DNA reads as TGTGCCAGCAGCTTAAGTGGAGGGTCCCACGAGCAGTACTTC.

This clonotype was found many times. The chain joins TRBV20-1 to TRBJ2-7; a possible D gene is TRBD2 (5 bases). V was trimmed by 7 bases and J by 0 bases, leaving 7 bases between them. The germline gives CDR1 DFQATT, CDR2 SNEGSKA (reference sequence). This CDR3 region has 11 residues. CDR3 bases: TGCAGTGGGACTTACTCCTACGAGCAGTACTTC. Translated, it gives CSGTYSYEQYF.

This clonotype was counted at least ten times. The chain joins TRBV12-3 or TRBV12-4 to TRBJ2-1; D could derive from TRBD1 or TRBD2 (7 bases each). The V end was cut by 6 bases, the J end by 4 bases, with 19 bases between. CDR3 size: 16 residues. DNA for the CDR3: TGTGCCAGCAGACCCACAGGGGAGGGGTGGTACAATGAGCAGTTCTTC. This sequence encodes CASRPTGEGWYNEQFF.

The chain couples TRBV29-1 to TRBJ2-5, with D perhaps matching TRBD2 (5 bases). This CDR3 is 16 amino acids long. Germline V gene lookup returns CDR1 SQVTM and CDR2 ANQGSEA. V shed 3 bases and J shed 5 bases, with 22 bases lying between them. The CDR3 here is CSVDVARDLARETQYF. The CDR3 nucleotides are TGCAGCGTTGATGTGGCCCGTGATCTAGCACGGGAGACCCAGTACTTC. The whole variable domain, remainder taken from reference TRBV29-1 and TRBJ2-5, is SAVISQKPSRDICQRGTSLTIQCQVDSQVTMMFWYRQQPGQSLTLIATANQGSEATYESGFVIDKFPISRPNLTFSTLTVSNMSPEDSSIYLCSVDVARDLARETQYFGPGTRLLVL.

This clonotype occurred many times. The V call is TRBV19, the J call TRBJ2-2; TRBD2 is a possible D gene (6 bases). CDR3 size: 14 residues. Between the trimmed V and J ends, which lost 1 base and 5 bases, there was a span of 8 bases. Germline assignment: CDR1 LNHDA and CDR2 SQIVND (reference sequence). CDR3 nucleotide sequence: TGTGCCAGTAGTATAGTCGCGGGGACCGGGGAGCTGTTTTTT. It yields the protein CASSIVAGTGELFF.

This clonotype was detected only once. J is TRBJ1-1 and V is TRBV6-5; D perhaps matches TRBD1 (6 bases). The V end was cut by 0 bases, the J end by 1 base, with 6 bases between. The CDR3 consists of 14 residues. Germline lookup yields CDR1 MNHEY and CDR2 SVGAGI. The CDR3 DNA reads as TGTGCCAGCAGTTACTCGGGGGCGAACACTGAAGCTTTCTTT. Amino acids: CASSYSGANTEAFF.

The V gene is TRBV27, the J gene TRBJ2-1; D not certain. V was clipped by 7 bases and J by 0 bases, with 13 bases between them. Germline V CDR1 and CDR2: MNHEY, SMNVEV (reference sequence). The CDR3 length is 15 residues. The CDR3 coding sequence is TGTGCCAGCAAAAATACACCAAGCTCCTACAATGAGCAGTTCTTC. It yields the protein CASKNTPSSYNEQFF.

V gene TRBV11-2 combines with J gene TRBJ2-7; no clear D. Trimming took off 10 bases at V and 4 bases at J, with 14 bases between the two ends. This CDR3 has 12 amino acids. Germline values: CDR1 SGHAT, CDR2 FQNNGV. CDR3 protein: CATSTTNYEQYF. CDR3 sequence (DNA): TGTGCCACCTCTACTACGAATTACGAGCAGTACTTC.

The rearrangement uses TRBV27 and TRBJ2-1; 8 nucleotides line up with TRBD2. The CDR3 extends over 15 amino acids. Germline assignment: CDR1 MNHEY and CDR2 SMNVEV (reference sequence). Unmatched junction bases numbered 5, after V lost 4 bases and J lost 3 bases. The CDR3 spells CASSSAGVLYNEQFF. CDR3 DNA: TGTGCCAGCAGTTCAGCGGGAGTTCTCTACAATGAGCAGTTCTTC.

The chain employs TRBV3-1 and TRBJ1-2, with 9 bases that match TRBD1. V dropped 0 bases and J dropped 5; count of bases not matched to a gene: 10. The CDR3 contains 17 residues. CDR1 LGHDT and CDR2 YNNKEL come from the germline V gene (reference sequence). CDR3 residues: CASSQEIGTGGRYGYTF. CDR3 sequence (DNA): TGTGCCAGCAGCCAAGAGATAGGTACAGGGGGCAGATATGGCTACACCTTC.

V gene TRBV20-1 combines with J gene TRBJ2-5; 10 bases fit TRBD1. Germline loops: CDR1 DFQATT, CDR2 SNEGSKA (reference sequence). Trimming took 4 bases from V and 5 from J; bases not matched to a gene: 13. This CDR3 spans 16 amino acids. CDR3 region: CSAKEIGTGAGETQYF. Written as DNA, the CDR3 is TGCAGTGCTAAAGAGATCGGGACAGGGGCGGGCGAGACCCAGTACTTC.